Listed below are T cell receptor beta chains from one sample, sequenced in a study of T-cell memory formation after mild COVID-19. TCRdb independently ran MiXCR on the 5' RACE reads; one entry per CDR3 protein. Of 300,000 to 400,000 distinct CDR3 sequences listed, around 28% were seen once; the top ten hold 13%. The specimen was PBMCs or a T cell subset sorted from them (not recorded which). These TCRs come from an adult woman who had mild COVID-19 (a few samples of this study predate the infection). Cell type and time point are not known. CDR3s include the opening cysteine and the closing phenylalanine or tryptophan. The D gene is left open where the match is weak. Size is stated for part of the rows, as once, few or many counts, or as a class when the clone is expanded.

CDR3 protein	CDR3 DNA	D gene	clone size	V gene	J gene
CASSLADGNTEAFF	TGTGCCAGCAGCTTGGCCGACGGAAACACTGAAGCTTTCTTT	-	-	TRBV5-6	TRBJ1-1
CASSPRNQETQYF	TGTGCCAGCTCACCTCGCAACCAAGAGACCCAGTACTTC	-	-	TRBV18	TRBJ2-5
CASSPEGLGGEQYF	TGTGCCAGCAGCCCGGAAGGGCTCGGGGGCGAGCAGTACTTC	-	few	TRBV11-3	TRBJ2-7
CASSFGQGYTEAFF	TGTGCCAGCAGTTTCGGACAGGGGTACACTGAAGCTTTCTTT	TRBD1	-	TRBV12-3/TRBV12-4	TRBJ1-1
CASSPPNSPETQYF	TGTGCCAGCTCACCACCGAATTCGCCAGAGACCCAGTACTTC	-	-	TRBV18	TRBJ2-5
CASSQTGPEQYF	TGTGCCAGCAGCCAAACAGGGCCCGAGCAGTACTTC	-	few	TRBV6-5	TRBJ2-7
CASSPGQGNNQPQHF	TGTGCCAGCTCACCGGGACAGGGCAACAATCAGCCCCAGCATTTT	TRBD1	-	TRBV18	TRBJ1-5
CSVLDRGGNQPQHF	TGCAGCGTTCTCGACAGGGGTGGCAATCAGCCCCAGCATTTT	TRBD1	few	TRBV29-1	TRBJ1-5
CASSSTPGSPSYTF	TGTGCCAGCAGTTCCACCCCAGGGTCCCCCAGCTACACCTTC	-	-	TRBV6-6	TRBJ1-2
CASSQTGTGPTDTQYF	TGCGCCAGCAGCCAAACCGGGACAGGGCCCACGGATACGCAGTATTTT	TRBD1	-	TRBV4-1	TRBJ2-3
CASRAPSGTYNEQFF	TGTGCCAGCAGGGCTCCTAGCGGGACCTACAATGAGCAGTTCTTC	TRBD2	-	TRBV6-2/TRBV6-3	TRBJ2-1
CASSIGELEAFF	TGTGCCAGTAGTATTGGTGAACTTGAAGCTTTCTTT	-	-	TRBV19	TRBJ1-1
CAISESLGETQYF	TGTGCCATCAGTGAGTCCCTCGGGGAGACCCAGTACTTC	-	-	TRBV10-3	TRBJ2-5
CASSQDSNRGAFYGYTF	TGCGCCAGCAGCCAAGATAGTAACAGGGGGGCCTTCTATGGCTACACCTTC	TRBD1	few	TRBV4-1	TRBJ1-2
CASKKGSWAFF	TGTGCCAGCAAAAAGGGGTCATGGGCTTTCTTT	-	many	TRBV6-5	TRBJ1-1
CASGWGNQPQHF	TGTGCCAGCGGCTGGGGCAATCAGCCCCAGCATTTT	-	-	TRBV7-9	TRBJ1-5
CASSERTGLYEQYF	TGTGCCAGCAGTGAACGGACAGGTTTGTACGAGCAGTACTTC	TRBD1	few	TRBV28	TRBJ2-7
CASSPRTGDQPQHF	TGTGCCAGCAGCCCAAGGACAGGGGATCAGCCCCAGCATTTT	TRBD1	-	TRBV7-2	TRBJ1-5
CAWSPSPGELFF	TGTGCCTGGAGTCCCTCCCCCGGGGAGCTGTTTTTT	-	once	TRBV30	TRBJ2-2
CATSREALRGYTF	TGTGCCACCAGCAGAGAAGCTCTTCGTGGCTACACCTTC	-	few	TRBV15	TRBJ1-2
CASSFRASGGAADTQYF	TGTGCCAGCAGCTTCCGGGCTAGCGGGGGGGCAGCAGATACGCAGTATTTT	TRBD2	-	TRBV5-6	TRBJ2-3
CASTPRRAGSYEQYF	TGTGCCAGCACCCCGAGGCGGGCGGGCTCCTACGAGCAGTACTTC	-	few	TRBV6-2/TRBV6-3	TRBJ2-7
CASSPPGRGPYEQYF	TGTGCCAGCAGTCCTCCGGGGAGGGGGCCCTACGAGCAGTACTTC	-	few	TRBV6-2/TRBV6-3	TRBJ2-7
CASSRGGPRNEQFF	TGTGCCAGCAGCAGGGGGGGGCCCCGGAATGAGCAGTTCTTC	-	-	TRBV3-1	TRBJ2-1
CASSYSLNYGYTF	TGTGCCAGCAGTTACAGCCTAAACTATGGCTACACCTTC	-	-	TRBV6-5	TRBJ1-2
CATSREGSGRVSRDEQFF	TGTGCCACCAGCAGAGAGGGTAGCGGGAGGGTTTCTAGGGATGAGCAGTTCTTC	TRBD2	-	TRBV15	TRBJ2-1
CASSSRDSGETQYF	TGCGCCAGCAGCTCCCGGGACAGCGGAGAGACCCAGTACTTC	TRBD1	few	TRBV4-3	TRBJ2-5
CASSRQPGQGAYEQYF	TGTGCCAGCAGTCGCCAACCGGGACAGGGGGCCTACGAGCAGTACTTC	TRBD1	-	TRBV12-3/TRBV12-4	TRBJ2-7
CASSEYEGYNEQFF	TGTGCCAGCAGTGAATATGAGGGATACAATGAGCAGTTCTTC	-	-	TRBV25-1	TRBJ2-1
CATSAGYFNYGYTF	TGTGCCACCAGTGCAGGGTATTTTAACTATGGCTACACCTTC	-	-	TRBV24-1	TRBJ1-2
CASSWTRSGNEQFF	TGTGCCAGCAGCTGGACTAGATCGGGCAATGAGCAGTTCTTC	TRBD2	few	TRBV7-6	TRBJ2-1
CASRFGQGELFF	TGTGCCAGCAGATTTGGACAGGGGGAGCTGTTTTTT	-	-	TRBV12-3/TRBV12-4	TRBJ2-2
CASGRIGNQPQHF	TGTGCCAGCGGAAGGATAGGCAATCAGCCCCAGCATTTT	-	-	TRBV6-2/TRBV6-3	TRBJ1-5
CAISEGATLSSYEQYF	TGTGCCATCAGTGAGGGGGCCACACTATCCTCCTACGAGCAGTACTTC	-	-	TRBV10-3	TRBJ2-7
CSVLLSTDTQYF	TGCAGCGTTTTATTAAGCACAGATACGCAGTATTTT	-	few	TRBV29-1	TRBJ2-3
CSVRTGLETQYF	TGCAGCGTCCGGACAGGGCTAGAGACCCAGTACTTC	TRBD1	once	TRBV29-1	TRBJ2-5
CAISGSTDTQYF	TGTGCCATAAGCGGGAGTACAGATACGCAGTATTTT	TRBD2	many	TRBV10-3	TRBJ2-3
CASSRLAGSSYEQYF	TGTGCCAGCAGCCGCTTAGCGGGGAGCTCCTACGAGCAGTACTTC	TRBD2	few	TRBV6-2/TRBV6-3	TRBJ2-7
CAWSVPGTGNYEQYF	TGTGCCTGGAGTGTACCCGGGACAGGGAACTACGAGCAGTACTTC	TRBD1	-	TRBV30	TRBJ2-7
CASSYQLAGRTEQFF	TGTGCCAGCAGCTACCAACTAGCGGGGAGGACTGAGCAGTTCTTC	TRBD2	-	TRBV11-2	TRBJ2-1
CASSLDRAGTRHEQYF	TGTGCCAGCAGCTTAGATAGGGCAGGTACTCGCCACGAGCAGTACTTC	-	few	TRBV7-2	TRBJ2-7
CASSFPGQGYNEQFF	TGTGCCAGCAGCTTCCCAGGACAGGGCTACAATGAGCAGTTCTTC	TRBD1	-	TRBV7-9	TRBJ2-1
CATTKREKLFF	TGTGCTACAACGAAGCGTGAAAAACTGTTTTTT	-	-	TRBV7-9	TRBJ1-4
CASRRQGADTGELFF	TGTGCCAGCAGACGACAGGGGGCGGACACCGGGGAGCTGTTTTTT	TRBD1	-	TRBV4-2	TRBJ2-2
CASSPTRVNEQFF	TGTGCCAGCAGCCCGACTAGGGTCAATGAGCAGTTCTTC	-	-	TRBV7-2	TRBJ2-1
CAWSVPGADTQYF	TGTGCCTGGAGTGTACCCGGGGCAGATACGCAGTATTTT	-	-	TRBV30	TRBJ2-3
CATSDSRWTSGAGTDTQYF	TGTGCCACCAGTGATTCGCGATGGACTAGCGGGGCGGGGACAGATACGCAGTATTTT	TRBD2	few	TRBV24-1	TRBJ2-3
CASTSTVNTEAFF	TGTGCCAGTACCTCGACAGTGAACACTGAAGCTTTCTTT	-	-	TRBV19	TRBJ1-1
CASEGNYGYTF	TGTGCCAGCGAGGGGAACTATGGCTACACCTTC	-	-	TRBV7-9	TRBJ1-2